The 32 T cell receptor beta chains given below trace back to one sample, sequenced in a study of radiation and T cells in renal cell carcinoma. The sample's time point: baseline pretreatment blood. As to treatment: 15 Gy SBRT to primary tumor, nephrectomy 4 weeks later. Profiled with immunoSEQ multiplex PCR; TCRdb holds only in-frame clones, not every one. Of some 150,000 clones listed, around four fifths were seen once; the top ten hold approximately 24%. This specimen consisted of blood, obtained from a patient whose treatment included radiotherapy and nephrectomy. Every receptor here comes from a woman aged 50 to 65 with renal cell carcinoma.

V is TRBV4-2 and J is TRBJ2-4, with D possibly matching TRBD2 (5 bases). Germline V CDR1 and CDR2: LGHNA, YNFKEQ. The ends were cut back, 3 bases at V and 6 bases at J, with 12 bases in the middle. CDR3 length: 14 residues. CDR3 bases: TGTGCCAGCAGCCAGGGCCCCGAGGGAAACATTCAGTACTTC. Its protein is CASSQGPEGNIQYF.

CDR3 bases: TGTGCCATCAGTGAGACAGGGGCTGACTATGGCTACACCTTC. Residues: CAISETGADYGYTF. The chain couples TRBV10-3 to TRBJ1-2; the match to TRBD1 covers 7 bases. Per the germline V gene, CDR1 is ENHRY and CDR2 is SYGVKD. V dropped 2 bases and J dropped 3; count of bases not matched to a gene: 3. CDR3 size: 14 residues.

This sequence joins TRBV4-3 and TRBJ2-2; no firm D call. V was pared by 1 base and J by 9 bases, with 6 bases between. This CDR3 is built from 12 residues. Germline V gives CDR1 LGHNA, CDR2 YSLEER. CDR3 loop: CASSQVRRELFF. The CDR3 DNA sequence: TGCGCCAGCAGCCAAGTACGTCGGGAGCTGTTTTTT.

The chain is built from TRBV7-2 and TRBJ2-3; D gene uncertain. The CDR3 is made up of 15 amino acids. The germline V gene encodes CDR1 SGHTA and CDR2 FQGNSA. V was trimmed by 3 bases and J by 4 bases, leaving 14 bases between them. CDR3 DNA: TGTGCCAGCAGCTTCGACCGAATGTTCCCAGATACGCAGTATTTT. This gives the protein CASSFDRMFPDTQYF.

This chain joins TRBV5-1 and TRBJ1-2; D is perhaps TRBD1 (5 bases). The CDR3 is made up of 15 amino acids. In germline, CDR1 is SGHRS, CDR2 YFSETQ. Between the trimmed V and J ends, which lost 4 bases and 5 bases, there was a span of 18 bases. For the CDR3, the DNA is TGCGCCAGCAGCCCAAGCTCAGGGATCGGATATGGCTACACCTTC. Translated: CASSPSSGIGYGYTF.

The rearrangement uses TRBV18 and TRBJ2-3, with TRBD2 as a possible D gene (6 bases). CDR1 is KGHSH and CDR2 is LQKENI in the germline V gene. CDR3 length: 13 amino acids. The V and J ends lost 6 bases and 6 bases respectively, with 13 bases between them. As DNA, the CDR3 is TGTGCCAGCTCTCAGGAGGGGACGGATACGCAGTATTTT. It specifies CASSQEGTDTQYF.

The table lists this clone with a few counts. V and J are TRBV25-1 and TRBJ2-5; 8 bases map to TRBD1. V lost 8 bases and J lost 5; bases outside the gene matches: 10. CDR3 length: 14 amino acids. Germline CDR1 is MGHDK and CDR2 is SYGVNS. Here the CDR3 reads CASLDRGRGETQYF. The CDR3 region has the DNA TGTGCCAGCCTTGACAGGGGACGAGGGGAGACCCAGTACTTC.

J is TRBJ2-5 and V is TRBV7-2; weak D call: TRBD2 (6 bases). The CDR3 is made up of 13 amino acids. Looked up from germline, CDR1 is SGHTA and CDR2 is FQGNSA. The germline V and J ends were trimmed by 5 bases and 4 bases, with 11 bases remaining between them. The CDR3 sequence: CASSPGTLETQYF. The CDR3 bases are TGTGCCAGCAGCCCCGGGACTTTAGAGACCCAGTACTTC.

In its sample, this clone was seen once. This chain links TRBV4-3 with TRBJ1-2; the D gene is possibly TRBD1 (6 bases). V shed 0 bases and J shed 2 bases, with 10 bases lying between them. CDR1 is LGHNA and CDR2 is YSLEER in the germline V gene. The CDR3 spans 15 residues. In nucleotides, the CDR3 is TGCGCCAGCAGCCAAGAGGAGGGGGTAAACTATGGCTACACCTTC. Translating it yields CASSQEEGVNYGYTF.

The chain carries TRBV4-3 and TRBJ1-1; D might be TRBD1 (5 bases). V dropped 3 bases and J dropped 9 bases, with 14 bases sitting between them. Germline assignment: CDR1 LGHNA and CDR2 YSLEER. This CDR3 spans 13 amino acids. The CDR3 reads CASSQWDGVKAFF. CDR3 in DNA: TGCGCCAGCAGCCAGTGGGACGGGGTGAAAGCTTTCTTT.

J is TRBJ2-1 and V is TRBV5-6; 7 nucleotides agree with TRBD1. Germline CDR1 is SGHDT and CDR2 is YYEEEE. V was pared by 4 bases and J by 10 bases, with 11 bases of the junction left unmatched. The CDR3 contains 14 residues. The CDR3 DNA reads as TGTGCCAGCAGCCTACAGGGGCTGCAGGGCGAGCAGTTCTTC. This translates into CASSLQGLQGEQFF. The variable domain in full, completed from reference TRBV5-6 and TRBJ2-1, reads DAGVTQSPTHLIKTRGQQVTLRCSPKSGHDTVSWYQQALGQGPQFIFQYYEEEERQRGNFPDRFSGHQFPNYSSELNVNALLLGDSALYLCASSLQGLQGEQFFGPGTRLTVL.

The chain combines TRBV29-1 with TRBJ2-5; D uncertain. The CDR3 has 12 amino acids. The germline CDR1 and CDR2 sequences are SQVTM and ANQGSEA. Trimming took 6 bases from V and 2 from J, leaving 10 bases between them. DNA for the CDR3: TGCAGCGTCGATGGGTATCAAGAGACCCAGTACTTC. It codes for CSVDGYQETQYF.

The gene calls are TRBV6-5 and TRBJ1-2; TRBD1 matches at 7 bases. The J segment lost 7 bases and the V segment lost 7 bases, leaving 9 bases of the junction unmatched. The CDR3 spans 13 residues. Germline lookup yields CDR1 MNHEY and CDR2 SVGAGI. CDR3 sequence (DNA): TGTGCCAGCAAATTGACAGGGAGTAGTGGCTACACCTTC. Amino acid sequence: CASKLTGSSGYTF.

This chain uses TRBV25-1 with TRBJ2-1; tentative D call: TRBD1 (6 bases). Germline loops: CDR1 MGHDK, CDR2 SYGVNS. The CDR3 covers 14 residues. Trimming removed 3 bases from V and 4 bases from J, with 10 bases in between. In DNA, the CDR3 is TGTGCCAGCAGTGAGTTAGGACAGTACAATGAGCAGTTCTTC. Amino acids: CASSELGQYNEQFF.

The CDR3 DNA sequence: TGTGCCAGTAGTCCCGGACACAGGAACACTGAAGCTTTCTTT. It yields the protein CASSPGHRNTEAFF. The rearrangement joins TRBV19 to TRBJ1-1, with a weak D call TRBD1 (5 bases). The CDR3 is 14 residues long. Trimming left V 5 bases short and J 1 base short, with 11 bases between. Germline V gene lookup returns CDR1 LNHDA and CDR2 SQIVND (reference sequence).

The chain is built from TRBV29-1 and TRBJ2-2, with D uncertain. The germline gives CDR1 SQVTM, CDR2 ANQGSEA. The CDR3 has 13 amino acids. The germline V and J ends were trimmed by 3 bases and 4 bases, with 9 bases remaining between them. In DNA, the CDR3 is TGCAGCGTTGACGGCAGTCTCACCGGGGAGCTGTTTTTT. Its protein is CSVDGSLTGELFF.

The V call is TRBV5-5, the J call TRBJ2-5; TRBD1 or TRBD2 may be the D gene (5 bases each). Germline V gives CDR1 SGHKS, CDR2 YYEKEE (reference sequence). This CDR3 is built from 15 residues. Trimming shortened V by 0 bases and J by 1 base, and 10 bases separated the two germline ends. The CDR3 here is CASSLVAGGQETQYF. Here the CDR3 DNA reads TGTGCCAGCAGCTTGGTTGCTGGGGGCCAAGAGACCCAGTACTTC.

The gene calls are TRBV7-9 and TRBJ1-5; maybe TRBD1 (5 bases). V shed 6 bases and J shed 3 bases, with 12 bases lying between them. Germline CDR1 is SEHNR and CDR2 is FQNEAQ (reference sequence). This CDR3 spans 14 amino acids. The CDR3 DNA follows: TGTGCCAGCAGAGACGACAGTTACAATCAGCCCCAGCATTTT. Protein: CASRDDSYNQPQHF.

The CDR3 protein is CASRPPADREHQPQHF. In DNA form, the CDR3 reads TGTGCCAGCAGACCCCCGGCGGACAGGGAGCATCAGCCCCAGCATTTT. The chain has TRBV6-6 and TRBJ1-5, with 8 bases fitting TRBD1. After removal of 6 bases from V and 5 bases from J, the junction contained 12 bases not matched to a gene. The germline CDR1 and CDR2 sequences are MNHNY and SVGAGI (reference sequence). This CDR3 contains 16 residues.

The chain has TRBV7-2 and TRBJ2-5; TRBD1 might be the D (6 bases). Germline assignment: CDR1 SGHTA and CDR2 FQGNSA. This CDR3 has 14 residues. Trimming left V 0 bases short and J 4 bases short, with 9 bases between. CDR3 in amino acids: CASSLAGRGETQYF. The DNA for the CDR3 is TGTGCCAGCAGCTTAGCGGGCAGGGGAGAGACCCAGTACTTC.

This chain links TRBV7-6 with TRBJ2-5; D is possibly TRBD2 (6 bases). V was trimmed by 1 base and J by 0 bases, leaving 18 bases between them. This CDR3 contains 18 residues. Germline CDR1 is SGHVS and CDR2 is FNYEAQ. CDR3 sequence: CASSLDQRGGEYQETQYF. The CDR3 DNA follows: TGTGCCAGCAGCTTAGACCAACGGGGCGGGGAGTACCAAGAGACCCAGTACTTC.

This clone was picked up one time. This chain connects TRBV9 to TRBJ1-6, with D uncertain. This CDR3 spans 13 amino acids. Germline CDR1 reads SGDLS; CDR2 reads YYNGEE. V was trimmed by 1 base and J by 9 bases, leaving 8 bases between them. CDR3 nucleotides: TGTGCCAGCAGCGTATATGGTCTTTCACCCCTCCACTTT. The encoded protein is CASSVYGLSPLHF.

The J gene is TRBJ2-2, the V gene TRBV4-1, with D unclear. The CDR3 loop spans 15 amino acids. V was cut by 1 base and J by 11 bases, with 17 bases left in between. Germline CDR1 reads MGHRA; CDR2 reads YSYEKL. CDR3 sequence: CASSQAPDSVRELFF. As DNA, the CDR3 is TGCGCCAGCAGCCAAGCCCCTGATTCCGTCCGCGAGCTGTTTTTT.

The chain links TRBV25-1 to TRBJ1-1; D call uncertain. V lost 8 bases, J lost 10 bases, and 17 bases lay in between. This CDR3 contains 12 residues. Germline assignment: CDR1 MGHDK and CDR2 SYGVNS. This CDR3 reads CASGETTVRAFF. The CDR3 DNA reads as TGTGCCAGCGGAGAAACGACCGTTCGAGCTTTCTTT.

In its sample, this clone was seen once. The chain carries TRBV4-3 and TRBJ1-2, with D hard to call. The CDR3 spans 13 residues. The ends were cut back, 0 bases at V and 5 bases at J, with 7 bases in the middle. CDR1 is LGHNA and CDR2 is YSLEER in the germline V gene. CDR3 in amino acids: CASSQDRAYGYTF. CDR3 bases: TGCGCCAGCAGCCAAGATCGGGCGTATGGCTACACCTTC.

The chain uses TRBV11-2 and TRBJ2-3, with D maybe TRBD1 (5 bases). Trimming left V 5 bases short and J 0 bases short, with 15 bases between. This CDR3 spans 16 amino acids. Looked up from germline, CDR1 is SGHAT and CDR2 is FQNNGV. The CDR3 is CASSRNRGKSTDTQYF. The CDR3 DNA is TGTGCCAGCAGCAGAAATAGGGGCAAGAGCACAGATACGCAGTATTTT.

In this sample, this clone turned up a few times. The CDR3 here is CSASLGSYNEQFF. The CDR3 coding sequence is TGCAGCGCCTCCCTAGGATCCTACAATGAGCAGTTCTTC. The genes are TRBV29-1 and TRBJ2-1, with D uncertain. V was shortened by 7 bases and J by 1 base, with 11 bases between the two germline ends. Germline V gives CDR1 SQVTM, CDR2 ANQGSEA. The CDR3 runs to 13 residues.

The chain has TRBV7-9 and TRBJ1-2; no firm D call. Trimming took off 5 bases at V and 1 base at J, with 11 bases between the two ends. The CDR3 extends over 14 amino acids. Germline V gene sequence: CDR1 SEHNR, CDR2 FQNEAQ (reference sequence). This CDR3 reads CASSARVFNYGYTF. As DNA, the CDR3 is TGTGCCAGCAGCGCCCGGGTCTTTAACTATGGCTACACCTTC.

The V call is TRBV28, the J call TRBJ1-5; D is unclear. The CDR3 extends over 12 amino acids. Germline V gene data show CDR1 as MDHEN and CDR2 as SYDVKM. Deletions cut 4 bases from V and 3 bases from J, with 4 bases between. CDR3 nucleotides: TGTGCCAGCAGTTCCCACAATCAGCCCCAGCATTTT. It translates to CASSSHNQPQHF.

The chain uses TRBV14 and TRBJ1-2; TRBD1 matches at 9 bases. This CDR3 is 15 amino acids long. Germline CDR1 and CDR2: SGHDN and FVKESK. V trimming: 2 bases; J trimming: 3 bases; junction bases outside the gene matches: 4. Here the CDR3 DNA reads TGTGCCAGCAGCCAAACCGGGACAGGGTACTATGGCTACACCTTC. It translates to CASSQTGTGYYGYTF.

The chain is built from TRBV27 and TRBJ1-1; 9 bases are a match to TRBD1. The CDR3 is made up of 14 amino acids. Per the germline V gene, CDR1 is MNHEY and CDR2 is SMNVEV (reference sequence). The ends lost 5 bases at V and 3 bases at J; junction bases unmatched: 4. CDR3 nucleotides: TGTGCCAGCAGTACGGACAGGGGTTACACTGAAGCTTTCTTT. This sequence encodes CASSTDRGYTEAFF.

The V and J genes are TRBV9 and TRBJ1-3; D is ambiguous. CDR1 SGDLS and CDR2 YYNGEE come from the germline V gene. V lost 3 bases and J 0 bases, leaving 13 bases between the germline ends. The CDR3 loop spans 16 amino acids. CDR3 sequence: CASSAPGVDSGNTIYF. CDR3 DNA sequence: TGTGCCAGCAGCGCCCCCGGGGTAGACTCTGGAAACACCATATATTTT. Combining the CDR3 with reference TRBV9 and TRBJ1-3 gives the whole variable domain DSGVTQTPKHLITATGQRVTLRCSPRSGDLSVYWYQQSLDQGLQFLIQYYNGEERAKGNILERFSAQQFPDLHSELNLSSLELGDSALYFCASSAPGVDSGNTIYFGEGSWLTVV.